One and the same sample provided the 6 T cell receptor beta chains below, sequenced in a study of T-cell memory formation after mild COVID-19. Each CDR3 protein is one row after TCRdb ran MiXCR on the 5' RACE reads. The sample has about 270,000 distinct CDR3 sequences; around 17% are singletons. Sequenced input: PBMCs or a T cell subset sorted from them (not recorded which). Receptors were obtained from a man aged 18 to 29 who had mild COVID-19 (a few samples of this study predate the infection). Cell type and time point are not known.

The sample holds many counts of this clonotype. Here the CDR3 reads CASSLLGLIKQYF. The CDR3 DNA reads TGCGCCAGCAGCTTGCTCGGACTAATCAAGCAGTACTTC. The chain joins TRBV5-1 to TRBJ2-7, with TRBD2 as a possible D gene (6 bases). Germline V gene lookup returns CDR1 SGHRS and CDR2 YFSETQ. With 1 base removed from V and 8 bases from J, the gap between germline ends came to 13 bases. This CDR3 has 13 residues.

For the CDR3, the DNA is TGTGCCAGCAGGGACACAATAGGCACTGAAGCTTTCTTT. Residues: CASRDTIGTEAFF. This chain uses TRBV6-5 with TRBJ1-1; tentatively, D is TRBD1 (5 bases). Trimming stripped 6 bases from V and 4 bases from J, with 12 bases between. The length of the CDR3 is 13 residues. CDR1 and CDR2 (germline): MNHEY, SVGAGI.

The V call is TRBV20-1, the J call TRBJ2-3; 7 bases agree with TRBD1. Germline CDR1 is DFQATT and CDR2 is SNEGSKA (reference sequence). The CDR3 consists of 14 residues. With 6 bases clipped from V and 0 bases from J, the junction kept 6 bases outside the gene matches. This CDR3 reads CSAGTETSTDTQYF. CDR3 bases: TGCAGTGCGGGGACAGAAACGAGCACAGATACGCAGTATTTT.

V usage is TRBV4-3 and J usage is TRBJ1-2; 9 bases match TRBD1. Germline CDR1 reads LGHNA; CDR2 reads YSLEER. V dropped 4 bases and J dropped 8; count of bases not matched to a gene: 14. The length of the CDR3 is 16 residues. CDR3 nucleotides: TGCGCCAGCAGCCGGACAGATCCGGGACAGGGCGGCGGCTACACCTTC. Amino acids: CASSRTDPGQGGGYTF.

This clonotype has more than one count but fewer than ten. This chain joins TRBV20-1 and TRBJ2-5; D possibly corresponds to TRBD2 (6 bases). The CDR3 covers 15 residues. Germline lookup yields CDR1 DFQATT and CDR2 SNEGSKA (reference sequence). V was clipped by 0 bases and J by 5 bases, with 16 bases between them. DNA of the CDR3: TGCAGTGCTAGAGATCGGTCGGGGGAAGGGGAGACCCAGTACTTC. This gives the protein CSARDRSGEGETQYF.

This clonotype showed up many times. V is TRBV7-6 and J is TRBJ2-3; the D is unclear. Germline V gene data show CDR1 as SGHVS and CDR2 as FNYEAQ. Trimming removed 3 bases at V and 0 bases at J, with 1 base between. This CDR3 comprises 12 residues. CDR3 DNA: TGTGCCAGCAGCTTTAGCACAGATACGCAGTATTTT. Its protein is CASSFSTDTQYF.